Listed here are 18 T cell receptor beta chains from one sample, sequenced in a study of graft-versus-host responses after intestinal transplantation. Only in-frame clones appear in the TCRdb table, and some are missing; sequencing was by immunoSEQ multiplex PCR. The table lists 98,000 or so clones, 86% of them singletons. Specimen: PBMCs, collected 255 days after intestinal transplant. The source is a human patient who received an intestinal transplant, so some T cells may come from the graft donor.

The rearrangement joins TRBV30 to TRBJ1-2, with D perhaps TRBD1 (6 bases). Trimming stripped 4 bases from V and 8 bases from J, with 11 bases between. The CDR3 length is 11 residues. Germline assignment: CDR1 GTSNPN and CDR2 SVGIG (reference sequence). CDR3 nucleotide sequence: TGTGCCTGGAACCCAGGGGACGGCTACACCTTC. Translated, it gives CAWNPGDGYTF. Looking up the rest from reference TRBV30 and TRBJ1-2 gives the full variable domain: SQTIHQWPATLVQPVGSPLSLECTVEGTSNPNLYWYRQAAGRGLQLLFYSVGIGQISSEVPQNLSASRPQDRQFILSSKKLLLSDSGFYLCAWNPGDGYTFGSGTRLTVV.

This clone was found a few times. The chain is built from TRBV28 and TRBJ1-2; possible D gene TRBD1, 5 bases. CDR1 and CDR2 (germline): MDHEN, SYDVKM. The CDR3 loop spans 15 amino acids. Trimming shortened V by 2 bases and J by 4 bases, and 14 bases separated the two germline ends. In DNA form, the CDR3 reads TGTGCCAGCAGTTTAGGGACGGCTTTTTCCTATGGCTACACCTTC. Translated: CASSLGTAFSYGYTF.

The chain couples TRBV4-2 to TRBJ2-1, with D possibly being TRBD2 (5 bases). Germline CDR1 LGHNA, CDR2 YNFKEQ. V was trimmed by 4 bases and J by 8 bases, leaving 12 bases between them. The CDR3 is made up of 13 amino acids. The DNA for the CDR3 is TGTGCCAGCAGCCGGGAACTAGATGATGAGCAGTTCTTC. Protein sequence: CASSRELDDEQFF.

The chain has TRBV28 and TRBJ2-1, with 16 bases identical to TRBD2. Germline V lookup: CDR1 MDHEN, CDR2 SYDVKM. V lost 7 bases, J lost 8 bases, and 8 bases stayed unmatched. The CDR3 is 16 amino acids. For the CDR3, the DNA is TGTGCCAGCACCAATAGGGGGACTAGCGGGAGGGATGAGCAGTTCTTC. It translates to CASTNRGTSGRDEQFF.

The CDR3 nucleotides read TGCGCCAGCAGCCGGACTAGCGGGCCGGATACGCAGTATTTT. This encodes CASSRTSGPDTQYF. The rearrangement uses TRBV5-1 and TRBJ2-3; 11 bases are a match to TRBD2. The ends lost 4 bases at V and 6 bases at J; junction bases unmatched: 4. Germline V gives CDR1 SGHRS, CDR2 YFSETQ. There are 14 residues in the CDR3.

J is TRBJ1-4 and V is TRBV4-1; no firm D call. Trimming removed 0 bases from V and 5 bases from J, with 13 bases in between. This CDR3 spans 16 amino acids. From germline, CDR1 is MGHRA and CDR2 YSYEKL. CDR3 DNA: TGCGCCAGCAGCCAAGATGGCGGTGCGGGGAATGAAAAACTGTTTTTT. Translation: CASSQDGGAGNEKLFF.

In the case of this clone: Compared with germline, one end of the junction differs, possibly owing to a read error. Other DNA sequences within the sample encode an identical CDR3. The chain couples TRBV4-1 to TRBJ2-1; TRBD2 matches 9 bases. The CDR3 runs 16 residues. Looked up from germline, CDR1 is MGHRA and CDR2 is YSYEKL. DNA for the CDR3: TGCGCCAGCAGCCAAGACTCTAGCGGGATGGGTAATGAGCAATTCTTC. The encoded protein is CASSQDSSGMGNEQFF.

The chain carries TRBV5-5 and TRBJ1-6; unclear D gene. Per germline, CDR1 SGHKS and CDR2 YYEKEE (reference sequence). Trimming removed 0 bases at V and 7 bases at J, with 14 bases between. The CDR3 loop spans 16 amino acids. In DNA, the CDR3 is TGTGCCAGCAGCTTGGATGGGCAGGCGTCAAATTCACCCCTCCACTTT. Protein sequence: CASSLDGQASNSPLHF.

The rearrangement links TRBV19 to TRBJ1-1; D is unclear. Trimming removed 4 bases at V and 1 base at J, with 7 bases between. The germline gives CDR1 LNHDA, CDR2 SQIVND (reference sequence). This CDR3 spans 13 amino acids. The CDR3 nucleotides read TGTGCCAGTAGTACGGGTGGGAACACTGAAGCTTTCTTT. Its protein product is CASSTGGNTEAFF.

CDR3 loop: CASSLYGARGYTF. As DNA, the CDR3 is TGCGCCAGCAGCTTGTACGGGGCGCGTGGCTACACCTTC. The chain employs TRBV5-1 and TRBJ1-2; D is perhaps TRBD1 (5 bases). In germline, CDR1 is SGHRS, CDR2 YFSETQ. Trimming pared 1 base from V and 7 bases from J, leaving 11 bases between. The CDR3 is 13 residues long.

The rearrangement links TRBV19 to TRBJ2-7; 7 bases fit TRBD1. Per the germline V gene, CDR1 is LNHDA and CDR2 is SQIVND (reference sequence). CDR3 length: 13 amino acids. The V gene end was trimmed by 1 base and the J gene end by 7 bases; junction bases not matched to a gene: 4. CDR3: CASSIVPGQEQYV. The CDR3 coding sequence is TGTGCCAGTAGTATAGTCCCGGGACAGGAGCAGTACGTC.

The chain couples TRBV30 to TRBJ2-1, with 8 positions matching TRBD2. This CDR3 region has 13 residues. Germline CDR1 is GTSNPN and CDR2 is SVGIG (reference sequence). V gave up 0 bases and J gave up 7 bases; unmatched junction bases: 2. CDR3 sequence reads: CAWSVVAGNEQFF. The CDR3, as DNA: TGTGCCTGGAGTGTGGTAGCGGGGAATGAGCAGTTCTTC.

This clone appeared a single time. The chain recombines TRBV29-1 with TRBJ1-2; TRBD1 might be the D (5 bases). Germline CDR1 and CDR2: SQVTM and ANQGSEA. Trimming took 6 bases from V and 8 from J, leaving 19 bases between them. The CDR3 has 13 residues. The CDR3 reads CSVDETGAGGYTF. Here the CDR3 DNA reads TGCAGCGTAGATGAAACCGGGGCGGGGGGCTACACCTTC.

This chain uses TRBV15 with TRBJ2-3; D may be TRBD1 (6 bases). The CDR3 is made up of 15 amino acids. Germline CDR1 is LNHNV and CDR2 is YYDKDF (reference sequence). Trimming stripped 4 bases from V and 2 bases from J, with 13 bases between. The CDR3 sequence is CATSNDRRYTDTQYF. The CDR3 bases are TGTGCCACCAGCAACGACAGGCGCTACACAGATACGCAGTATTTT.

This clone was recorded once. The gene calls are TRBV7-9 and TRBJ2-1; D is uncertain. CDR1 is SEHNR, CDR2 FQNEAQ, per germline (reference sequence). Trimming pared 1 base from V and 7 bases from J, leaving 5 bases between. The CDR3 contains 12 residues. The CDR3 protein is CASSLDTNEQFF. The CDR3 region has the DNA TGTGCCAGCAGCTTAGATACTAATGAGCAGTTCTTC. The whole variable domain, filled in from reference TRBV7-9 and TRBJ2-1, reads DTGVSQNPRHKITKRGQNVTFRCDPISEHNRLYWYRQTLGQGPEFLTYFQNEAQLEKSRLLSDRFSAERPKGSFSTLEIQRTEQGDSAMYLCASSLDTNEQFFGPGTRLTVL.

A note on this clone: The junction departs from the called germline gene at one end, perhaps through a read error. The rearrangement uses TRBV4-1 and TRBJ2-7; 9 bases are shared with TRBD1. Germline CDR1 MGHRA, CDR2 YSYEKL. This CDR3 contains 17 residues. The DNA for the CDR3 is TGCGCCAGCAGCCCAGTAGGCCCCCGGGACAGGGACTACGAGCGGTACTTC. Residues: CASSPVGPRDRDYERYF.

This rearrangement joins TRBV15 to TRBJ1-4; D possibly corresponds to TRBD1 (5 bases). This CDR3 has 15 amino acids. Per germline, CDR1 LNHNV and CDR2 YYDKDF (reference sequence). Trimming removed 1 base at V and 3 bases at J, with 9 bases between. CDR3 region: CATSRGRDPNEKLFF. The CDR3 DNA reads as TGTGCCACCAGCAGAGGCAGGGATCCTAATGAAAAACTGTTTTTT.

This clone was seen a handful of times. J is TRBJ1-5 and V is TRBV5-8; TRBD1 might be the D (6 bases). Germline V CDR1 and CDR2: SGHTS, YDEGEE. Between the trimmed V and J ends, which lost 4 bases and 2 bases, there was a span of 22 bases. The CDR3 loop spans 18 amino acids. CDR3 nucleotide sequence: TGTGCCAGCAGCGCCGGTTCAGGGGCTCGTTGGGGCAATCAGCCCCAGCATTTT. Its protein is CASSAGSGARWGNQPQHF.